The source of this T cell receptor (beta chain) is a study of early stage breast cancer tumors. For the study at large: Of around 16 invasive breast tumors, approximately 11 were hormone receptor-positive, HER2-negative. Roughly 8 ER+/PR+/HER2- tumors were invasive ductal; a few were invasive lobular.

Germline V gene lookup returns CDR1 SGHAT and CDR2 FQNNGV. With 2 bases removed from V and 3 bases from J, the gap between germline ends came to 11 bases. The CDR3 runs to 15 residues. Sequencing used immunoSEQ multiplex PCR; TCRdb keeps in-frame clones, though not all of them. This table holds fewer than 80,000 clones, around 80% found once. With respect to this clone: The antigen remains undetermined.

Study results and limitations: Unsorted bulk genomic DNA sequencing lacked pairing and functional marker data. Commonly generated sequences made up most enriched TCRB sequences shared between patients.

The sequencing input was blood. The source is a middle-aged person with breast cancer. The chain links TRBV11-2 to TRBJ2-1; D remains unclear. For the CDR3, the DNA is TGTGCCAGCAGCTTACGAACCCGATTCTACAATGAGCAGTTCTTC. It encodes CASSLRTRFYNEQFF.